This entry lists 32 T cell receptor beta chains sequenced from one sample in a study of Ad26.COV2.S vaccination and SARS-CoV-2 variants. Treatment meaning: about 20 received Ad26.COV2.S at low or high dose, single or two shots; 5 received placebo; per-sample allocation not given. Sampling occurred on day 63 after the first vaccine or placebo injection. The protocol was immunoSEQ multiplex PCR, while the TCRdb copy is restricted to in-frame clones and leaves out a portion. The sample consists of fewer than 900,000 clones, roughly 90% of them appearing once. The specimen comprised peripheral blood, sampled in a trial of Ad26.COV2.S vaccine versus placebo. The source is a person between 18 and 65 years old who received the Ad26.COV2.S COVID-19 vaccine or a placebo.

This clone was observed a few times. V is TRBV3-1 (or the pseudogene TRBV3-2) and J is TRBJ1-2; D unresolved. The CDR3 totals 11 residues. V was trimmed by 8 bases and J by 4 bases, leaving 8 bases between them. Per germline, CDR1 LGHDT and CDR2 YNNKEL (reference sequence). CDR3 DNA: TGTGCCAGCTCTGGGGTCTATGGCTACACCTTC. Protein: CASSGVYGYTF.

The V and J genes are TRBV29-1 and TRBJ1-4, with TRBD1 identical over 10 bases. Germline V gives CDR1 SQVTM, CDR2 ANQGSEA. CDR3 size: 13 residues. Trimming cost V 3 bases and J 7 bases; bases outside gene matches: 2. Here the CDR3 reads CSVEGDRGEKLFF. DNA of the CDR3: TGCAGCGTTGAGGGGGACAGGGGTGAAAAACTGTTTTTT.

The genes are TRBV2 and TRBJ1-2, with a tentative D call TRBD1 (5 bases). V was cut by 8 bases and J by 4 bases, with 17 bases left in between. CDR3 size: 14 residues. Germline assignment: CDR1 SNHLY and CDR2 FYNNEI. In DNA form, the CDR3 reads TGTGCCAGCGAAGGCAGGGAACTGGCCTATGGCTACACCTTC. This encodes CASEGRELAYGYTF.

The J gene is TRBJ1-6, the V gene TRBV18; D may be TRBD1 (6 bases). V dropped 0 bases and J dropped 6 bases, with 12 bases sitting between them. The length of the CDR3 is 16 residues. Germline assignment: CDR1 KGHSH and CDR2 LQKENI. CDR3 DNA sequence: TGTGCCAGCTCACCACCGGGGGGCCCTACTAATTCACCCCTCCACTTT. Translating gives CASSPPGGPTNSPLHF.

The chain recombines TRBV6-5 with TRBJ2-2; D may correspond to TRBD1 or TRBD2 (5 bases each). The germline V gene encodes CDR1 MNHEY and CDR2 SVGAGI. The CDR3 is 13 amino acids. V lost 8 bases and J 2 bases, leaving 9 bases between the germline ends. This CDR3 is CASRDGNTGELFF. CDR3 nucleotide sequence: TGTGCCAGCCGGGACGGTAACACCGGGGAGCTGTTTTTT.

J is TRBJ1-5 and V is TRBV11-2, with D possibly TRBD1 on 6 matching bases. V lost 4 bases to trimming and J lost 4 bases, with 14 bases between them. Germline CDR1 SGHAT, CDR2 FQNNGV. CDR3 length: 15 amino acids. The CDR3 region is CASSWGGQNNQPQHF. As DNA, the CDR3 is TGTGCCAGCAGCTGGGGGGGGCAGAATAATCAGCCCCAGCATTTT.

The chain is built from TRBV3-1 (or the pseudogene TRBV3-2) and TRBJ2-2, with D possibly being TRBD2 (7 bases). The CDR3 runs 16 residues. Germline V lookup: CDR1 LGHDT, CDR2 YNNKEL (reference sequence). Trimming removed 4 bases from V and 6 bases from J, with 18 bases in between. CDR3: CASSLLGGAGAGELFF. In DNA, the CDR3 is TGTGCCAGCAGCCTCCTTGGGGGGGCGGGCGCCGGGGAGCTGTTTTTT.

The CDR3 nucleotides read TGTGCCAGCAGGGCTCTGGAGGTGCAGCCCCAGCATTTT. Encoded protein: CASRALEVQPQHF. V gene TRBV6-1 combines with J gene TRBJ1-5, with unresolved D. There are 13 residues in the CDR3. Trimming cost V 6 bases and J 7 bases, with 13 bases left between them. Germline CDR1 reads MNHNS; CDR2 reads SASEGT.

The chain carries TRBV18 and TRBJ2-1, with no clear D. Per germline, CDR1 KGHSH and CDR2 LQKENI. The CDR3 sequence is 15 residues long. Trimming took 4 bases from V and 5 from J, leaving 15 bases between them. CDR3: CASSLPSQVNNEQFF. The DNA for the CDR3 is TGTGCCAGCTCACTCCCCTCGCAGGTCAACAATGAGCAGTTCTTC.

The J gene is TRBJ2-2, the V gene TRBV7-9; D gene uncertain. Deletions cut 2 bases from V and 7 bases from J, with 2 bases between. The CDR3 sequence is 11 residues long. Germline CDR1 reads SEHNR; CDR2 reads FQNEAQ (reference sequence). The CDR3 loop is CASSLLGELFF. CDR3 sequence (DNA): TGTGCCAGCAGCTTACTCGGGGAGCTGTTTTTT.

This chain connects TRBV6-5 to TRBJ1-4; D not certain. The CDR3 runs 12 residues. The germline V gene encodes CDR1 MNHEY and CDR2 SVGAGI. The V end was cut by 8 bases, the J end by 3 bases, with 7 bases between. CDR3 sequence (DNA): TGTGCCAGCCGGGGTCCTAATGAAAAACTGTTTTTT. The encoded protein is CASRGPNEKLFF.

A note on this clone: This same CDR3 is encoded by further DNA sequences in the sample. CDR3 bases: TGTGCCAGCAGTGATCTAGGATACGAGCAGTACTTC. Protein product: CASSDLGYEQYF. This rearrangement joins TRBV2 to TRBJ2-7, with D uncertain. Between the trimmed V and J ends, which lost 3 bases and 4 bases, there was a span of 7 bases. CDR1 and CDR2 (germline): SNHLY, FYNNEI. This CDR3 is 12 amino acids long.

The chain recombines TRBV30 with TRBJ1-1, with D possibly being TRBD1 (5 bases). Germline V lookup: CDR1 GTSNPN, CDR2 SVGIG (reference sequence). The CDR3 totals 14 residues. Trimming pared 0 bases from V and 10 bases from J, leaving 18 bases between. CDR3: CAWSVREGLRIAFF. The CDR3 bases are TGTGCCTGGAGTGTAAGAGAGGGGCTAAGGATAGCTTTCTTT.

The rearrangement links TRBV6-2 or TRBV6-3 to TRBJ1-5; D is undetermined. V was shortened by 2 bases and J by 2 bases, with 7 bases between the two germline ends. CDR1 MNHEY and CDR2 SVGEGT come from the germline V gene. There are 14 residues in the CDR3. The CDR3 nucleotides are TGTGCCAGCAGTTACCAGGTCGGCAATCAGCCCCAGCATTTT. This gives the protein CASSYQVGNQPQHF.

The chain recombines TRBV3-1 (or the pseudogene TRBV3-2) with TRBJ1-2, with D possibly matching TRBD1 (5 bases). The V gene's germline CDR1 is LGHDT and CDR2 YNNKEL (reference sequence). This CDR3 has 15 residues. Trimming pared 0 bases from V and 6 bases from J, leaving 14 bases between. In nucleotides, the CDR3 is TGTGCCAGCAGCCAAGATGGAGCAGGGATGGATGGCTACACCTTC. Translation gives CASSQDGAGMDGYTF.

DNA of the CDR3: TGTGCCAGCAGAAGGACAGGGGTCTACGAGCAGTACTTC. Encoded protein: CASRRTGVYEQYF. This chain uses TRBV2 with TRBJ2-7; 9 bases agree with TRBD1. In germline, CDR1 is SNHLY, CDR2 FYNNEI. Losses at the gene ends were 6 bases for V and 3 bases for J; bases not matched to a gene: 3. The CDR3 contains 13 residues.

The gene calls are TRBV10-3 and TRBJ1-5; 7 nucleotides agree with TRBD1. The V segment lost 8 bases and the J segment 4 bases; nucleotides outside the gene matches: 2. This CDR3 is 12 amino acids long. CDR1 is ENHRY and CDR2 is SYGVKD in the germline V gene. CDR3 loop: CAIRDSNQPQHF. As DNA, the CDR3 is TGTGCCATCCGGGACAGTAATCAGCCCCAGCATTTT.

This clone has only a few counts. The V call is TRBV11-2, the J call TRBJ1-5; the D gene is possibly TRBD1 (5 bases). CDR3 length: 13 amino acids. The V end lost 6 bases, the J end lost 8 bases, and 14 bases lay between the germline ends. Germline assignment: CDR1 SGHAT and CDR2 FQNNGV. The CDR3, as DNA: TGTGCCAGCAGGGGGACGCCGTGGGAGCCCCAGCATTTT. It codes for CASRGTPWEPQHF.

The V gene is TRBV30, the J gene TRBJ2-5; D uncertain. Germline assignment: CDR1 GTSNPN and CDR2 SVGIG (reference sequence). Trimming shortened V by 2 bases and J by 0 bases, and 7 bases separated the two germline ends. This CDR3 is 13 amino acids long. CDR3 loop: CAWSMNYQETQYF. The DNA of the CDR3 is TGTGCCTGGAGTATGAATTACCAAGAGACCCAGTACTTC.

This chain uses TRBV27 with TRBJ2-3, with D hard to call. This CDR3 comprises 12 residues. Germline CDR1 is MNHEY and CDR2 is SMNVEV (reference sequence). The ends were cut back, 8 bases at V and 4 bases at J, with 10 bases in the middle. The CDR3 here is CASGVLADTQYF. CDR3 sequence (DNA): TGTGCCAGCGGTGTTTTGGCAGATACGCAGTATTTT.

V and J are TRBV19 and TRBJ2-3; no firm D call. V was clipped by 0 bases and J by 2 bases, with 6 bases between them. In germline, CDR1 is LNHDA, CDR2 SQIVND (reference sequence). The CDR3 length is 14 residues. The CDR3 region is CASSIEGSTDTQYF. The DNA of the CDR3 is TGTGCCAGTAGTATAGAGGGGTCCACAGATACGCAGTATTTT.

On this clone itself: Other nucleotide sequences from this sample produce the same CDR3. In DNA, the CDR3 is TGTGCCAGCTCACCTTCGGCGGGCACAGATACGCAGTATTTT. This sequence encodes CASSPSAGTDTQYF. The rearrangement joins TRBV18 to TRBJ2-3, with no clear D. This CDR3 region has 14 residues. CDR1 and CDR2 (germline): KGHSH, LQKENI. V gave up 3 bases and J gave up 1 base, with 8 bases separating them.

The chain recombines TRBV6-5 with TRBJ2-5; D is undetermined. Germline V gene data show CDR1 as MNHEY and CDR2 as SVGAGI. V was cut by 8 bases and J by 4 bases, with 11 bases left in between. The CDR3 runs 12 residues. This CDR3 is CASGQRRETQYF. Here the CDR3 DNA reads TGTGCCAGCGGGCAACGTAGAGAGACCCAGTACTTC.

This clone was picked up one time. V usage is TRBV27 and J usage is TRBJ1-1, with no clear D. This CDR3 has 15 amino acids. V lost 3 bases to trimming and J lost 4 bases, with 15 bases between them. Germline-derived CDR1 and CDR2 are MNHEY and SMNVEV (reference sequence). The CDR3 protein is CASSFPGPRGTEAFF. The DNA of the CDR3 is TGTGCCAGCAGTTTCCCGGGCCCAAGAGGCACTGAAGCTTTCTTT.

This CDR3 is CASSLQGSGNQPQHF. For the CDR3, the DNA is TGTGCCAGCAGCTTACAGGGGAGTGGGAATCAGCCCCAGCATTTT. The genes are TRBV5-6 and TRBJ1-5; 7 bases agree with TRBD1. The CDR3 covers 15 residues. The germline V gene encodes CDR1 SGHDT and CDR2 YYEEEE. The V segment lost 2 bases and the J segment 4 bases; nucleotides outside the gene matches: 6.

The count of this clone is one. CDR3 DNA sequence: TGCGCCAGCAGTCGCAGGGGGATTGCAACTAATGAAAAACTGTTTTTT. Translating gives CASSRRGIATNEKLFF. This chain connects TRBV4-1 to TRBJ1-4; TRBD1 agrees at 7 bases. Unmatched junction bases numbered 7, after V lost 6 bases and J lost 0 bases. CDR3 length: 16 residues. Germline V lookup: CDR1 MGHRA, CDR2 YSYEKL.

In nucleotides, the CDR3 is TGCGCCAGCAGCCAAGATCAGGGGGTCACAGATACGCAGTATTTT. Protein: CASSQDQGVTDTQYF. V and J are TRBV4-3 and TRBJ2-3; the match to TRBD1 covers 7 bases. The CDR3 is 15 amino acids. The germline V gene has CDR1 LGHNA and CDR2 YSLEER. The V and J ends lost 0 bases and 2 bases, in that order; junction bases with no gene match: 2.

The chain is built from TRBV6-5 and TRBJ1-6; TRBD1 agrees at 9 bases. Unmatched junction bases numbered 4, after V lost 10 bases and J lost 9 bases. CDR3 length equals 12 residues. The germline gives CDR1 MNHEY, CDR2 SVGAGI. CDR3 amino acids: CAIQTGGSPLHF. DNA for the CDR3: TGTGCCATTCAGACAGGGGGTTCACCCCTCCACTTT.

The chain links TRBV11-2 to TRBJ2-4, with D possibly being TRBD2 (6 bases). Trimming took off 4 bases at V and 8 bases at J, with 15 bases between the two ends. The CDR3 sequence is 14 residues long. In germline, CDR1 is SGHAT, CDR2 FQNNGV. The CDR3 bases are TGTGCCAGCAGCTACGCAGGGACGGGGGACATTCAGTACTTC. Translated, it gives CASSYAGTGDIQYF.

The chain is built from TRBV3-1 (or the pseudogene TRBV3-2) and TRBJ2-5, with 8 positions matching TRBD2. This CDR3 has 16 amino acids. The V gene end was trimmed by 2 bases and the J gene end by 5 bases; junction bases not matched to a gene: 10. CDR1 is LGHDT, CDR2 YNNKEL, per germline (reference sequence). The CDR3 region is CASSQITGGPRETQYF. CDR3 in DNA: TGTGCCAGCAGCCAAATAACGGGAGGGCCGCGGGAGACCCAGTACTTC.

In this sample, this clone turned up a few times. Written as DNA, the CDR3 is TGTGCCAGCAGCCAAGGGACTAGCGGGGCCACAGATACGCAGTATTTT. This codes for CASSQGTSGATDTQYF. This sequence joins TRBV4-2 and TRBJ2-3; 12 nucleotides align to TRBD2. Germline V gene lookup returns CDR1 LGHNA and CDR2 YNFKEQ. Trimming at V came to 1 base and at J to 2 bases, leaving 1 base not matched to a gene. The CDR3 runs 16 residues.

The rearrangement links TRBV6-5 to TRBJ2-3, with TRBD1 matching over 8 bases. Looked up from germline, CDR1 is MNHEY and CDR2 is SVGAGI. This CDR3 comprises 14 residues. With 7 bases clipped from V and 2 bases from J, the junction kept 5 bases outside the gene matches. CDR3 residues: CASKPGQATDTQYF. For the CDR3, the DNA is TGTGCCAGCAAACCGGGACAGGCCACAGATACGCAGTATTTT.